The clone carrying this TCR beta chain showed up just a few times. The data belong to a study of blood T cell repertoires in COVID-19. Study background: Spain, Italy and the United States supplied samples that represented acute and convalescent COVID-19.

There are 15 residues in the CDR3. V was clipped by 5 bases and J by 4 bases, with 17 bases between them. Germline CDR1 is SGHTA and CDR2 is FQGNSA. Patients in Seattle were enrolled during active infection, then followed longitudinally. Sequenced by immunoSEQ multiplex PCR; TCRdb stores in-frame clones only, minus some. Of under 250,000 clones detected, around 85% appear once; the ten largest clones hold 4% to 6%. The sequencing sample was made of peripheral blood. The receptor comes from a man aged 45-65 years with COVID-19, enrolled during active disease. This chain uses TRBV7-2 with TRBJ1-2, with D possibly TRBD1 on 6 matching bases. CDR3 loop: CASSTAGTIFYGYTF. In DNA, the CDR3 is TGTGCCAGCAGCACTGCCGGGACAATTTTCTATGGCTACACCTTC.